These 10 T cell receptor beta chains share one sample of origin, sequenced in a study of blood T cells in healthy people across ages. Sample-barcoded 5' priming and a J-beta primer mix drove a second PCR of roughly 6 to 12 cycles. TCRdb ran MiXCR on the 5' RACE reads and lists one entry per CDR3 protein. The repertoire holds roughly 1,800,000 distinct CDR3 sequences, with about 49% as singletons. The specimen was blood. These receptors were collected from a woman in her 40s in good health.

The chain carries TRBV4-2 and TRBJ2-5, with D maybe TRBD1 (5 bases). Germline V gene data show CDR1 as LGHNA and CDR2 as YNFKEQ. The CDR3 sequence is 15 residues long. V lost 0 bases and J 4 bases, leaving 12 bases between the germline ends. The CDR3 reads CASSQDVGAAETQYF. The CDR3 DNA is TGTGCCAGCAGCCAAGATGTAGGGGCGGCAGAGACCCAGTACTTC.

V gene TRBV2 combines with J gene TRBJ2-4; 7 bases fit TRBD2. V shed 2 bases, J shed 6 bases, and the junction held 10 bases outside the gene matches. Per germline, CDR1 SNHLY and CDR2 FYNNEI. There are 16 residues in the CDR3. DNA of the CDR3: TGTGCCAGCAGTGAACCTAGCGGCGGAGGGGTAAACATTCAGTACTTC. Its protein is CASSEPSGGGVNIQYF.

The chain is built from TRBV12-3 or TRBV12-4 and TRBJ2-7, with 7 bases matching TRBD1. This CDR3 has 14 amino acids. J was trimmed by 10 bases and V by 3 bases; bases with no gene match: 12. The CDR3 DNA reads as TGTGCCAGCAGTTTGAGACAGGGTAGCGAGGCCCAGTACTTC. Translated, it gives CASSLRQGSEAQYF.

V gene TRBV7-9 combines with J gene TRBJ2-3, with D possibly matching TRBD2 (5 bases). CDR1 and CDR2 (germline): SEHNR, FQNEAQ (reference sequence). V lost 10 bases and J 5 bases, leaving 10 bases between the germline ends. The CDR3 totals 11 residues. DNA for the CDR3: TGTGCCACCGCAGAGGGAGATACGCAGTATTTT. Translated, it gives CATAEGDTQYF.

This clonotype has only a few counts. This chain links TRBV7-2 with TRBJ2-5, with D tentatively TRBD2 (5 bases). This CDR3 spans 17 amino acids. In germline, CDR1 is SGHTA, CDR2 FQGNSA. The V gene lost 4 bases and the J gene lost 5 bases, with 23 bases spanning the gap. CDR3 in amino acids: CASSSPGFAAFGETQYF. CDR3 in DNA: TGTGCCAGCAGCTCCCCGGGGTTCGCAGCGTTCGGTGAGACCCAGTACTTC.

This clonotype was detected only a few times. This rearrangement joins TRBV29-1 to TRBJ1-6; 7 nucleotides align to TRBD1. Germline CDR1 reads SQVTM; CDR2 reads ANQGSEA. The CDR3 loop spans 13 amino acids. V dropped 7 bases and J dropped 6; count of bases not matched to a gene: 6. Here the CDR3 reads CSATTGTNSPLHF. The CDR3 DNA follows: TGCAGCGCAACGACAGGGACTAATTCACCCCTCCACTTT.

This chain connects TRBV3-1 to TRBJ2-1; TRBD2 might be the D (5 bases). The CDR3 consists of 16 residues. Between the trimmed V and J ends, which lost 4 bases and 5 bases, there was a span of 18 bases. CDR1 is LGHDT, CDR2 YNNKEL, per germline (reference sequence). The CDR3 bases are TGTGCCAGCAGCCCCCTCCGGGAATTTGGAGACAATGAGCAGTTCTTC. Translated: CASSPLREFGDNEQFF.

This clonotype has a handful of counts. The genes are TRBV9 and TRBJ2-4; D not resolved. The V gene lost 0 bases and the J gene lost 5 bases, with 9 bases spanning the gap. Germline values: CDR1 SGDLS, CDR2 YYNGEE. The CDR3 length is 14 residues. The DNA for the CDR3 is TGTGCCAGCAGCGTAGCTTTACTGGAAAACATTCAGTACTTC. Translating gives CASSVALLENIQYF.

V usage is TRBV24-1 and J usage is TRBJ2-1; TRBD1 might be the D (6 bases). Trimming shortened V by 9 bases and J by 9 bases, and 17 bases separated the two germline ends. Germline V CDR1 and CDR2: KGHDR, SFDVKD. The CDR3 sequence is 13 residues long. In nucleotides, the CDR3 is TGTGCCACCGGACAGCCCCAGGGAAGTGAGCAGTTCTTC. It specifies CATGQPQGSEQFF.

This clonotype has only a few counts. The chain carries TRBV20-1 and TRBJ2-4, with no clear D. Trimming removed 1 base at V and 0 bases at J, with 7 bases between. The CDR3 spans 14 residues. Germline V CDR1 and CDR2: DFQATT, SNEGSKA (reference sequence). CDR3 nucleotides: TGCAGTGCTAGAGGGGTTTTAGCCAAAAACATTCAGTACTTC. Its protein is CSARGVLAKNIQYF.